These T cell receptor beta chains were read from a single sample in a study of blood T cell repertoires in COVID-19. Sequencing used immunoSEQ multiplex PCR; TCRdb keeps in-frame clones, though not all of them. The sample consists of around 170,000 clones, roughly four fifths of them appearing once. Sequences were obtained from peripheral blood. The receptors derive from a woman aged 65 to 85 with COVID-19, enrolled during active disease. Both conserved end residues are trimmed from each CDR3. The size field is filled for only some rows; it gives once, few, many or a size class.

ASSFRGAGDLH	.	TRBV7-2	TRBJ1-6
ASSTASGRGNEQY	.	TRBV5-1	TRBJ2-7
ASSQNRDRVSKNIQY	.	TRBV18	TRBJ2-4
ASSELAGGSQRN	.	TRBV10-2	TRBJ2-5
ASSSDRDKAF	once	TRBV2	TRBJ1-1
ASSPYRVGASGANVLT	.	TRBV18	TRBJ2-6
ASSFRQGSTGELF	.	TRBV5-6	TRBJ2-2
ASSYGREGREQF	.	TRBV6-5	TRBJ2-1
ASSVSSGNTIY	once	TRBV10-1	TRBJ1-3
ASSLNSLAGPQNTEAF	few	TRBV7-2	TRBJ1-1
ASSLGAGTSGLNEQF	.	TRBV7-9	TRBJ2-1
ASSSGTEVYGYT	.	TRBV5-1	TRBJ1-2
ASSETWGSNQPQH	.	TRBV2	TRBJ1-5
ASSFDFYQPQH	.	TRBV27	TRBJ1-5
ASSQTGIPYEQY	once	TRBV4-1	TRBJ2-7
ASSRSPGANYGYT	.	TRBV28	TRBJ1-2
SVESQGAREQY	.	TRBV29-1	TRBJ2-7
ASSPGQPFSYEQY	.	TRBV18	TRBJ2-7
ASSLWSTSTDTQY	.	TRBV27	TRBJ2-3
ASSEGAGEQPQH	.	TRBV6-1	TRBJ1-5
ASSLGLAGVSTDTQY	.	TRBV7-9	TRBJ2-3
ASRPFGLASRAYNEQF	medium-sized	TRBV5-6	TRBJ2-1
ASRSDSYTGELF	.	TRBV27	TRBJ2-2
ASSPGRGGSFNEQF	.	TRBV7-2	TRBJ2-1
ASSPLQISLAGETGELF	once	TRBV18	TRBJ2-2
ASSIGSGTGGFIGYT	.	TRBV19	TRBJ1-2
ASSLINTYEQY	.	TRBV7-2	TRBJ2-7
ASSLGRLAGSEQY	few	TRBV5-4	TRBJ2-7
ASSILGLYAEQY	.	TRBV7-8	TRBJ2-7
ASSLLGLARETQY	.	TRBV5-1	TRBJ2-5
ASEASGSRETQY	.	TRBV28	TRBJ2-5
ASSLGTEPYEQY	.	TRBV28	TRBJ2-7
ASRPGQGVSGNTIY	.	TRBV10-2	TRBJ1-3
ASSFGVAEFYEQY	.	TRBV18	TRBJ2-7
ASSGTGKGQGKSPLH	.	TRBV2	TRBJ1-6
ASSYSSGQGQYSNQPQH	few	TRBV6-2/TRBV6-3	TRBJ1-5
AWSVGGTDKSEQY	.	TRBV30	TRBJ2-7
ASSPLTASSYNEQF	.	TRBV14	TRBJ2-1
ASSEPGTPIQPQH	.	TRBV10-2	TRBJ1-5
ASSLGRDRGLDTEAF	.	TRBV5-5	TRBJ1-1
RVLARNEQF	.	TRBV20-1	TRBJ2-1
ASSSQLRDRGHGYT	.	TRBV28	TRBJ1-2
ASSQGAGLTYEQY	.	TRBV7-2	TRBJ2-7
ASSLVTGNTEAF	.	TRBV7-2	TRBJ1-1
ASSRGLAGADEQY	.	TRBV5-6	TRBJ2-7
ASSVEGSANTGELF	.	TRBV9	TRBJ2-2
ASSQVESNQPQH	.	TRBV4-2	TRBJ1-5
ASSSKTGGNDEQY	.	TRBV5-4	TRBJ2-7
ASSIRAGPPNYGYT	.	TRBV19	TRBJ1-2
ATSDALSTSGSNEQF	.	TRBV24-1	TRBJ2-1
ASSPPTSPTYNEQF	.	TRBV5-5	TRBJ2-1
ASSAQVTHTEAF	.	TRBV10-2	TRBJ1-1
ASSLSDSQETQY	.	TRBV28	TRBJ2-5
ASSVGGTGVAGELF	.	TRBV5-1	TRBJ2-2